This entry features one T cell receptor (beta chain) sequence. The data originate from a study of T cell changes during pregnancy in multiple sclerosis. With V trimmed by 0 bases and J by 3 bases, 4 bases remained unmatched. The CDR3 totals 16 residues. CDR1 and CDR2 (germline): LGHNA, YSLEER. Only in-frame clones appear in the TCRdb table, and some are missing; sequencing was by immunoSEQ multiplex PCR. The sample carries around 66,000 clones, roughly 91% recorded once. The receptor was derived from a female donor in good health, enrolled as a control in a pregnancy study. The chain couples TRBV4-3 to TRBJ2-2; 7 bases fit TRBD2. The source material was peripheral blood, sampled after pregnancy. The CDR3, as DNA: TGCGCCAGCAGCCAAGAGGATCGGGGGGACACCGGGGAGCTGTTTTTT. Residues: CASSQEDRGDTGELFF.